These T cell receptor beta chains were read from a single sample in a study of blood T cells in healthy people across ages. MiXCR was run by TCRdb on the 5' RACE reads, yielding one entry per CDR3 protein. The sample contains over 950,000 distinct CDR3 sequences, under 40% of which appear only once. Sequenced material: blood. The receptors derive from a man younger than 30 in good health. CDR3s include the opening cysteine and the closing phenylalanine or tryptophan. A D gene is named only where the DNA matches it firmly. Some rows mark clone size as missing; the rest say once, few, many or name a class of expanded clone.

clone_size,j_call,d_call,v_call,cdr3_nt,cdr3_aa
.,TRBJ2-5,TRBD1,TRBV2,TGTGCCAGCGGGGACAGGGGGCAGCGCAATGAGCAGTACTTC,CASGDRGQRNEQYF
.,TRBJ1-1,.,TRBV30,TGTGCCTTGGCCCCAGGACAGCTTTCAGCTGTGACCCTACTAAACACTGAGGCTTTCTTT,CALAPGQLSAVTLLNTEAFF
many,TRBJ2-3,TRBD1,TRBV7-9,TGTGCCAGCAGCTCCGACCTAGGGGGCGGACTTCCAGATACGCAGTATTTT,CASSSDLGGGLPDTQYF
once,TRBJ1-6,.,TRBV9,TGTGCCAGCAGCCCAAAGGGGTCCTATAATTCACCCCTCCACTTT,CASSPKGSYNSPLHF
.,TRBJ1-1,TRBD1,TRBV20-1,TGCAGTGCACGTGACAGGGAGGACACTGAAGCTTTCTTT,CSARDREDTEAFF
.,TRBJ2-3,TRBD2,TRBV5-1,TGCGCCAGCAGCTTGGATAATAGCGGGGGCTCAGATACGCAGTATTTT,CASSLDNSGGSDTQYF
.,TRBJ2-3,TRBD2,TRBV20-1,TGCAGTGCTCCCCCGTGGAGCGGGGGGGCGACAGATACGCAGTATTTT,CSAPPWSGGATDTQYF
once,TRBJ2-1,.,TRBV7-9,TGTGCCAGCAGCTTCCCGGACAGAAACAATGAGCAGTTCTTC,CASSFPDRNNEQFF
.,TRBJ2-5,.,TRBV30,TGTGCCTGGAGTAAAACGGAGCAAGAGACCCAGTACTTC,CAWSKTEQETQYF
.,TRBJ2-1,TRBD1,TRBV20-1,TGCAGTGCTACCTTAACAGGGGTTTATGAAGAGACCCAGTTCTTC,CSATLTGVYEETQFF
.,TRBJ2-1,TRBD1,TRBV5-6,TGTGCCAGCAGCTTGGCGCAGGGGGAACTCGAAAGTGAGCAGTTCTTC,CASSLAQGELESEQFF
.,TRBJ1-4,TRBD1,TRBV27,TGTGCCAGCAGTTCCGGACAGGCGTCCATCAATGAAAAACTGTTTTTT,CASSSGQASINEKLFF
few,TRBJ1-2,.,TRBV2,TGTGCCAGCAAGGTTAACTATGGCTACACCTTC,CASKVNYGYTF
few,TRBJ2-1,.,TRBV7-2,TGTGCCAGCAGCTTAGTAAGGGGACAAAAGAATGAGCAGTTCTTC,CASSLVRGQKNEQFF
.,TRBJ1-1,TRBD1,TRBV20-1,TGCAGTGCTAGGGGGGGGACAGAGAACACTGAAGCTTTCTTT,CSARGGTENTEAFF
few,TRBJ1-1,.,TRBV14,TGTGCCAGCAGCCCTTTTGTGAACACTGAAGCTTTCTTT,CASSPFVNTEAFF
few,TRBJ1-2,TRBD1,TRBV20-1,TGCAGTGCTTCCCTTGGGGGACAGGACTATGGCTACACCTTC,CSASLGGQDYGYTF
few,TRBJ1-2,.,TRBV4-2,TGTGCCAGCAGCCAAGAGGCCAGGGATAACTATGGCTACACCTTC,CASSQEARDNYGYTF
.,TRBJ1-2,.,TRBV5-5,TGTGCCAGCAGCTTGCGCGCCACTAACTATGGCTACACCTTC,CASSLRATNYGYTF
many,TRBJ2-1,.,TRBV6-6,TGTGCCAGCAGCTACGGGGGTTCCTACAATGAGCAGTTCTTC,CASSYGGSYNEQFF
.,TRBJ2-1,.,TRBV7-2,TGTGCCAGCAGAAAAACCCGGGACCTTTCTTACAATGAGCAGTTCTTC,CASRKTRDLSYNEQFF
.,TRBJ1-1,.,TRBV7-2,TGTGCCAGCAGCTCCCGGACCCTCGAAAACACTGAAGCTTTCTTT,CASSSRTLENTEAFF